The 22 T cell receptor beta chains presented below share a single source sample, sequenced in a study of blood T cells in healthy people across ages. Then a second PCR, running about 6 to 12 cycles, was carried out with a sample-barcoded 5' primer and a J-beta primer mix. TCRdb used MiXCR to reprocess the 5' RACE reads, holding one entry per CDR3 protein. The sample lists hundreds of thousands of distinct CDR3 sequences; about a third were seen once. The source material was blood. These receptors came from a woman of 80 years or more in good health.

This clonotype was seen at least ten times. The chain carries TRBV15 and TRBJ1-2; D unclear. Germline CDR1 reads LNHNV; CDR2 reads YYDKDF (reference sequence). V was clipped by 0 bases and J by 3 bases, with 8 bases between them. This CDR3 is built from 14 residues. The DNA for the CDR3 is TGTGCCACCAGCAGAGATCGGCCAGACTATGGCTACACCTTC. It codes for CATSRDRPDYGYTF. Looking up the rest from reference TRBV15 and TRBJ1-2 gives the full variable domain: DAMVIQNPRYQVTQFGKPVTLSCSQTLNHNVMYWYQQKSSQAPKLLFHYYDKDFNNEADTPDNFQSRRPNTSFCFLDIRSPGLGDTAMYLCATSRDRPDYGYTFGSGTRLTVV.

This clonotype was found many times. The chain combines TRBV5-4 with TRBJ2-7; D might be TRBD2 (5 bases). From germline, CDR1 is SGHNT and CDR2 YYREEE (reference sequence). The CDR3 covers 16 residues. With 3 bases removed from V and 2 bases from J, the gap between germline ends came to 18 bases. CDR3 in DNA: TGTGCCAGCAGCTCACGACGAGGGAATACCCCCTACGAGCAGTACTTC. As protein: CASSSRRGNTPYEQYF.

The chain recombines TRBV20-1 with TRBJ1-2, with no clear D. Germline lookup yields CDR1 DFQATT and CDR2 SNEGSKA (reference sequence). The ends were cut back, 0 bases at V and 4 bases at J, with 15 bases in the middle. The CDR3 consists of 15 residues. This CDR3 reads CSARDLDRPFYGYTF. The CDR3 DNA reads as TGCAGTGCTAGAGATTTGGACCGGCCTTTCTATGGCTACACCTTC.

There are a few counts of this clonotype. The chain has TRBV7-9 and TRBJ1-6, with 8 bases identical to TRBD1. Per the germline V gene, CDR1 is SEHNR and CDR2 is FQNEAQ (reference sequence). Trimming took 2 bases from V and 14 from J; bases not matched to a gene: 11. The CDR3 is made up of 15 amino acids. The CDR3 nucleotides read TGTGCCAGCAGCTTATCTACAGGGGGATCTTTAACCCTCCACTTT. It codes for CASSLSTGGSLTLHF.

This clonotype was seen only a few times. The J gene is TRBJ2-2, the V gene TRBV5-1; 12 positions match TRBD1. CDR1 SGHRS and CDR2 YFSETQ come from the germline V gene. This CDR3 region has 16 residues. Trimming took 4 bases from V and 5 from J; bases not matched to a gene: 6. DNA for the CDR3: TGCGCCAGCAGCCGGGACAGGGGGCGAGGAACCGGGGAGCTGTTTTTT. Residues: CASSRDRGRGTGELFF.

This clonotype was counted many times. The chain couples TRBV6-2 or TRBV6-3 to TRBJ1-2; weak D call: TRBD1 (6 bases). This CDR3 spans 14 amino acids. Germline V gene lookup returns CDR1 MNHEY and CDR2 SVGEGT. V was shortened by 6 bases and J by 6 bases, with 17 bases between the two germline ends. CDR3 in amino acids: CASRQTGKWDGYTF. CDR3 DNA: TGTGCCAGCAGGCAAACAGGGAAGTGGGATGGCTACACCTTC.

This clonotype has a count of ten or more. The V call is TRBV29-1, the J call TRBJ2-1; unclear D gene. CDR1 and CDR2 from the germline V gene are SQVTM and ANQGSEA. Trimming removed 6 bases from V and 0 bases from J, with 9 bases in between. CDR3 size: 13 residues. The CDR3 region is CSVSSSSYNEQFF. As DNA, the CDR3 is TGCAGCGTGTCCTCGAGCTCCTACAATGAGCAGTTCTTC.

This clonotype showed up just a few times. This chain connects TRBV28 to TRBJ2-5; 11 bases line up with TRBD2. V was pared by 0 bases and J by 5 bases, with 14 bases of the junction left unmatched. The germline V gene has CDR1 MDHEN and CDR2 SYDVKM. This CDR3 has 19 amino acids. The CDR3 DNA reads TGTGCCAGCAGTTTATGGACTAGCGGGGACGTATTTTCACTTGAGACCCAGTACTTC. As protein: CASSLWTSGDVFSLETQYF.

A note on this clonotype: Being one base from a much bigger clone, this may be a read error. The CDR3 sequence is CANSYGGPGETQYF. CDR3 bases: TGTGCCAACAGTTACGGGGGCCCTGGAGAGACCCAGTACTTC. The chain has TRBV6-5 and TRBJ2-5; D could derive from TRBD1 or TRBD2 (6 bases each). This CDR3 is 14 amino acids long. Germline values: CDR1 MNHEY, CDR2 SVGAGI.

Concerning this clonotype itself: Relative to the germline gene, one junction end is altered; a read error may explain this. The rearrangement joins TRBV20-1 to TRBJ1-1; 7 nucleotides agree with TRBD1. The length of the CDR3 is 14 residues. Germline V gene lookup returns CDR1 DFQATT and CDR2 SNEGSKA (reference sequence). The CDR3 region is CNARTSDRVTEAFF. CDR3 nucleotide sequence: TGCAATGCTAGGACTAGCGACAGGGTAACTGAAGCTTTCTTT.

This clonotype was detected only once. One base away lies a much larger clone, so this may be a sequencing read error. The chain combines TRBV29-1 with TRBJ1-1, with unresolved D. Germline V gene sequence: CDR1 SQVTM, CDR2 ANQGSEA. The CDR3 consists of 12 residues. The CDR3 here is CGVERWSTEAFF. In DNA form, the CDR3 reads TGCGGCGTTGAGCGGTGGAGCACTGAAGCTTTCTTT.

V and J are TRBV3-1 and TRBJ1-2, with 8 bases matching TRBD1. Per germline, CDR1 LGHDT and CDR2 YNNKEL (reference sequence). The CDR3 is 17 amino acids. With V trimmed by 4 bases and J by 2 bases, 12 bases remained unmatched. CDR3 in amino acids: CASSPLPGTGGNYGYTF. In DNA, the CDR3 is TGTGCCAGCAGCCCCCTCCCCGGGACAGGCGGGAACTATGGCTACACCTTC.

This clonotype was observed at least ten times. The rearrangement uses TRBV24-1 and TRBJ2-7, with D unclear. This CDR3 has 13 residues. The V end lost 7 bases, the J end lost 5 bases, and 14 bases lay between the germline ends. In germline, CDR1 is KGHDR, CDR2 SFDVKD. The CDR3 region has the DNA TGTGCCACCAGAGGTCCAGGCGAGGACGAGCAGTACTTC. Amino acid sequence: CATRGPGEDEQYF.

This clonotype was picked up many times. The rearrangement links TRBV29-1 to TRBJ2-1; 7 nucleotides line up with TRBD2. The germline V gene encodes CDR1 SQVTM and CDR2 ANQGSEA. After removal of 3 bases from V and 6 bases from J, the junction contained 8 bases not matched to a gene. The CDR3 runs to 14 residues. CDR3 residues: CSVEGGKAFNEQFF. The CDR3 nucleotides read TGCAGCGTTGAGGGGGGGAAGGCTTTCAATGAGCAGTTCTTC.

This clonotype was seen repeatedly, ten times or more. This chain joins TRBV29-1 and TRBJ1-1; 11 bases align to TRBD1. CDR1 is SQVTM and CDR2 is ANQGSEA in the germline V gene. After removal of 1 base from V and 1 base from J, the junction contained 2 bases not matched to a gene. The CDR3 runs 15 residues. The chain's CDR3 is CSVEGTGGPNTEAFF. The CDR3 coding sequence is TGCAGCGTTGAAGGGACAGGGGGCCCGAACACTGAAGCTTTCTTT.

This clonotype was seen a few times. This chain connects TRBV15 to TRBJ1-1; D is unclear. This CDR3 region has 13 residues. The V and J ends lost 1 base and 1 base respectively, with 4 bases between them. Germline V gives CDR1 LNHNV, CDR2 YYDKDF (reference sequence). The CDR3 loop is CATSRVANTEAFF. The CDR3 bases are TGTGCCACCAGCAGAGTGGCGAACACTGAAGCTTTCTTT.

This clonotype was counted many times. V is TRBV25-1 and J is TRBJ2-1, with a weak D call TRBD2 (6 bases). The CDR3 contains 17 residues. The V end lost 0 bases, the J end lost 6 bases, and 18 bases lay between the germline ends. The germline gives CDR1 MGHDK, CDR2 SYGVNS. The DNA for the CDR3 is TGTGCCAGCAGTGAATATATGTACGGACGACTAGGCAATGAGCAGTTCTTC. Amino acids: CASSEYMYGRLGNEQFF.

At least ten counts were recorded for this clonotype. V gene TRBV7-9 combines with J gene TRBJ1-2, with D possibly TRBD1 on 5 matching bases. V was shortened by 5 bases and J by 6 bases, with 10 bases between the two germline ends. CDR1 is SEHNR, CDR2 FQNEAQ, per germline (reference sequence). The CDR3 is made up of 12 amino acids. The CDR3 DNA reads TGTGCCAGCAGCCGGCCGACAGATGGCTACACCTTC. Translated: CASSRPTDGYTF. Together with reference TRBV7-9 and TRBJ1-2, the CDR3 gives the full variable domain: DTGVSQNPRHKITKRGQNVTFRCDPISEHNRLYWYRQTLGQGPEFLTYFQNEAQLEKSRLLSDRFSAERPKGSFSTLEIQRTEQGDSAMYLCASSRPTDGYTFGSGTRLTVV.

The chain has TRBV20-1 and TRBJ1-5; TRBD1 might be the D (6 bases). Trimming removed 3 bases at V and 6 bases at J, with 15 bases between. The germline gives CDR1 DFQATT, CDR2 SNEGSKA (reference sequence). There are 14 residues in the CDR3. The CDR3 DNA follows: TGCAGTGCTAGCAGGGGAGCGTCAGGTCAGCCCCAGCATTTT. Amino acids: CSASRGASGQPQHF.

The chain uses TRBV28 and TRBJ2-4; 10 bases map to TRBD1. The DNA end is a closer match to TRBJ2-7, so the J assignment may be wrong. The germline V gene encodes CDR1 MDHEN and CDR2 SYDVKM. The CDR3 consists of 14 residues. Written as DNA, the CDR3 is TGTGCCAGCGGGCCCCGGACAGGGGGCTACGAGCAGTACTTC. This translates into CASGPRTGGYEQYF.

In its sample, this clonotype was seen many times. J is TRBJ2-7 and V is TRBV3-1, with D maybe TRBD1 (6 bases). V shed 4 bases and J shed 7 bases, with 17 bases lying between them. Germline lookup yields CDR1 LGHDT and CDR2 YNNKEL (reference sequence). This CDR3 spans 14 amino acids. Here the CDR3 DNA reads TGTGCCAGCAGCCGGGACATTTCCCCCCGGGAGCAGTACTTC. Translated, it gives CASSRDISPREQYF.

This clonotype was found many times. The rearrangement uses TRBV7-2 and TRBJ2-3, with 8 bases aligning to TRBD2. CDR3 length: 16 amino acids. Germline lookup yields CDR1 SGHTA and CDR2 FQGNSA. Germline trimming cut 5 bases from V and 2 bases from J; bases unmatched to any gene: 9. CDR3 region: CASSRSERGYTDTQYF. CDR3 sequence (DNA): TGTGCCAGCAGCCGCAGTGAGCGGGGGTACACAGATACGCAGTATTTT.